This T cell receptor (beta chain) was captured in a study of cytomegalovirus exposure and HLA in healthy donors. PCR was performed using 60 Vbeta and 13 Jbeta primers. Repertoires were generated with immunoSEQ multiplex PCR, while TCRdb's copy carries only in-frame clones and drops some. The sample has under 200,000 clones, 65% to 75% seen once. CDR3 length: 15 amino acids. The trim removed 4 bases at V and 7 bases at J, leaving 13 bases unmatched. CDR1 is SQVTM and CDR2 is ANQGSEA in the germline V gene. Source material: PBMCs. The source of this sequence is a girl between 10 and 17 years old in good health and CMV-seronegative. This chain links TRBV29-1 with TRBJ2-7; 10 bases line up with TRBD2. The CDR3 DNA follows: TGCAGCGTTGCGGTAGCGGGGGGCCTCCCCGGGGAGCAGTACTTC. Encoded protein: CSVAVAGGLPGEQYF.